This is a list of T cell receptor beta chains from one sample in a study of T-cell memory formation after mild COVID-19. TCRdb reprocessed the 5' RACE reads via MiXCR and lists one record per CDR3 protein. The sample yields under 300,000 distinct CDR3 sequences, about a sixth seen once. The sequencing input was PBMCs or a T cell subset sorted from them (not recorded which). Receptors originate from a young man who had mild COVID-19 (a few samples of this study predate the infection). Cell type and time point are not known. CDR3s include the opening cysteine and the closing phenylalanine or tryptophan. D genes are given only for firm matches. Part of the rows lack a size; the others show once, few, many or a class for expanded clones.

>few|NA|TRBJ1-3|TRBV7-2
CASSATGPPGNTIYF
TGTGCCAGCAGCGCGACAGGCCCCCCTGGAAACACCATATATTTT
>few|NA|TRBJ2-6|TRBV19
CASNFDSSGANVLTF
TGTGCCAGTAACTTTGACTCGTCTGGGGCCAACGTCCTGACTTTC
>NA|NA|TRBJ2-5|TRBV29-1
CSVRRGGETQYF
TGCAGCGTCCGTAGGGGGGGAGAGACCCAGTACTTC
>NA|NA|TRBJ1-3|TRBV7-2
CASSLNRVENTIYF
TGTGCCAGCAGCTTAAATAGGGTGGAAAACACCATATATTTT
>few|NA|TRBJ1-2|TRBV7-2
CASSLVSSTGYGYTF
TGTGCCAGCAGCCTGGTGTCGTCCACGGGCTATGGCTACACCTTC
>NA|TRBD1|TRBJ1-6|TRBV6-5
CASTPRQGNSPLHF
TGTGCCAGCACTCCGAGACAGGGGAATTCACCCCTCCACTTT
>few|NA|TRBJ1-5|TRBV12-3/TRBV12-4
CASNREDQPQHF
TGTGCCAGCAATAGGGAAGATCAGCCCCAGCATTTT
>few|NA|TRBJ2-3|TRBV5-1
CASSGGAGAYTDTQYF
TGCGCCAGCAGCGGAGGGGCGGGGGCCTACACAGATACGCAGTATTTT
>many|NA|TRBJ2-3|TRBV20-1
CSASLRASEDTQYF
TGCAGTGCTAGCTTGCGGGCTAGTGAAGATACGCAGTATTTT
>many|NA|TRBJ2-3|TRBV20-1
CSARGGGAGYTQYF
TGCAGTGCGCGTGGGGGGGGCGCGGGTTATACGCAGTATTTT
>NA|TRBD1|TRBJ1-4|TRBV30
CAWSMGTGGPEKLFF
TGTGCCTGGAGTATGGGGACAGGAGGGCCTGAAAAACTGTTTTTT
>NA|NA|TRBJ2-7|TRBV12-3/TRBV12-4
CASTLGTDSYEQYF
TGTGCCAGCACCCTGGGAACAGACTCCTACGAGCAGTACTTC
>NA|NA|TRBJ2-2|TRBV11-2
CAGRGPPNTGELFF
TGTGCCGGACGCGGGCCACCGAACACCGGGGAGCTGTTTTTT
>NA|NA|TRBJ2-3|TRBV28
CASSFGSSGTDTQYF
TGTGCCAGCAGTTTCGGGTCAAGCGGCACAGATACGCAGTATTTT
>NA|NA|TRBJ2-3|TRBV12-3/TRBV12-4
CASTLLLAATRGTQYF
TGTGCCAGCACCCTTCTGCTAGCGGCGACCAGGGGTACGCAGTATTTT
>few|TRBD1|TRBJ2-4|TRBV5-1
CASTQSTGGVSTKNIQYF
TGCGCCAGCACCCAATCCACAGGGGGCGTATCAACCAAAAACATTCAGTACTTC
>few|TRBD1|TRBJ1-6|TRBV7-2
CASSGRTGVGSPLHF
TGTGCCAGCAGCGGACGGACAGGGGTAGGATCACCCCTCCACTTT
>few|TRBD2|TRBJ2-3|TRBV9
CASTLLAGDTDTQYF
TGTGCCAGCACCCTACTAGCGGGGGACACAGATACGCAGTATTTT
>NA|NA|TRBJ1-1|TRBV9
CASSHRRGSGNTEAFF
TGTGCCAGCAGCCATCGAAGGGGTTCGGGGAACACTGAAGCTTTCTTT
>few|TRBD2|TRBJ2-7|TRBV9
CASSVEAGGWYEQYF
TGTGCCAGCAGCGTTGAAGCGGGGGGCTGGTACGAGCAGTACTTC
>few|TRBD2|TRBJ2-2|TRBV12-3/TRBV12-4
CASPGLAGSGPGELFF
TGTGCCAGCCCGGGACTAGCGGGGTCAGGGCCCGGGGAGCTGTTTTTT
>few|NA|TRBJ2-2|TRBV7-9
CASSLIRGYTVELFF
TGTGCCAGCAGCTTAATCCGGGGGTACACCGTGGAGCTGTTTTTT
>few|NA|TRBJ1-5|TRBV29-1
CSVRGSNQPQHF
TGCAGCGTCAGGGGTAGCAATCAGCCCCAGCATTTT
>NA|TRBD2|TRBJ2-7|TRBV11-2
CASSWGLPYEQYF
TGTGCCAGCAGCTGGGGACTACCATACGAGCAGTACTTC
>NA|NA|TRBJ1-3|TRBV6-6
CASSYSKGFSGNTIYF
TGTGCCAGCAGTTACTCGAAGGGGTTCTCTGGAAACACCATATATTTT
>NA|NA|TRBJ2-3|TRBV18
CASSPRGQSYSTDTQYF
TGTGCCAGCTCACCACGCGGACAGTCGTATAGCACAGATACGCAGTATTTT
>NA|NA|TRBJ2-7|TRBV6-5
CASSSTYSNEQYF
TGTGCCAGCAGTTCGACCTACAGTAACGAGCAGTACTTC
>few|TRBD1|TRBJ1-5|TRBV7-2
CASSSGQGWQPQHF
TGTGCCAGCAGTTCCGGACAGGGGTGGCAGCCCCAGCATTTT
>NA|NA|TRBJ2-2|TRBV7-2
CASSLINTGELFF
TGTGCCAGCAGCTTAATCAACACCGGGGAGCTGTTTTTT
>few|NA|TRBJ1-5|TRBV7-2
CASSFGGLSNQPQHF
TGTGCCAGCAGCTTTGGGGGGCTGAGCAATCAGCCCCAGCATTTT
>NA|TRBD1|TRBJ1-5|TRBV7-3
CASSLNVDRAQPQHF
TGTGCCAGCAGCTTAAATGTTGACAGGGCTCAGCCCCAGCATTTT
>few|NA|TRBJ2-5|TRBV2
CASRLSRQETQYF
TGTGCCAGCAGGCTCAGCCGCCAAGAGACCCAGTACTTC
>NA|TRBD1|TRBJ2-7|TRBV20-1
CSAAGQGTFEQYF
TGCAGTGCCGCGGGACAGGGGACTTTCGAGCAGTACTTC
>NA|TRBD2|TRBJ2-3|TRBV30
CAWMFAGGRTDTQYF
TGTGCCTGGATGTTTGCGGGAGGGCGCACAGATACGCAGTATTTT
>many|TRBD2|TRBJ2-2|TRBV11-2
CASSSNGGSGGELFF
TGTGCCAGCAGCTCAAACGGGGGGTCAGGCGGGGAGCTGTTTTTT
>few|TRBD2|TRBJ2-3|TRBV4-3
CASSQQLAGSDTQYF
TGCGCCAGCAGCCAGCAACTAGCGGGTTCAGATACGCAGTATTTT
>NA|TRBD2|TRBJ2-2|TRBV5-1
CASSPGTSGGAGGGELFF
TGCGCCAGCAGCCCTGGGACTAGCGGGGGGGCCGGCGGCGGGGAGCTGTTTTTT
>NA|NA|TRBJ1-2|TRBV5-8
CASSLDRLNHIRYGYTF
TGTGCCAGCAGCTTGGACAGATTAAACCATATTCGCTATGGCTACACCTTC
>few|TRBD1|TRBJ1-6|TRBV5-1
CASSVTGGAGNSPLHF
TGCGCCAGCAGCGTGACAGGGGGCGCGGGTAATTCACCCCTCCACTTT
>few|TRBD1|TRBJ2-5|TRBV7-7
CASSPRQGSGETQYF
TGTGCCAGCAGCCCTCGACAGGGAAGCGGAGAGACCCAGTACTTC
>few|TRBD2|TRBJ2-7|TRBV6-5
CASSYKLAGTYEQYF
TGTGCCAGCAGTTACAAACTAGCGGGAACCTACGAGCAGTACTTC
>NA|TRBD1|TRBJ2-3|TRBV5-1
CASSLDEGADTQYF
TGCGCCAGCAGCTTGGACGAGGGGGCGGATACGCAGTATTTT
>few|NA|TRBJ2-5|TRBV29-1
CSVSWRRETQYF
TGCAGCGTTAGTTGGCGACGGGAGACCCAGTACTTC
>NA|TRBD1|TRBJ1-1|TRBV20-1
CSATGDRGGGTEAFF
TGCAGTGCTACCGGGGACAGGGGAGGCGGCACTGAAGCTTTCTTT
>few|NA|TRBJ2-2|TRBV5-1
CASSVGNTGELFF
TGCGCCAGCAGTGTAGGGAACACCGGGGAGCTGTTTTTT
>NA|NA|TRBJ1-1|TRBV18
CATTGPNGGYSTEAFF
TGTGCCACCACGGGTCCAAACGGGGGGTATAGCACTGAAGCTTTCTTT
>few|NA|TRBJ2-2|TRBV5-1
CASSLVRPGLRHTGELFF
TGCGCCAGCAGCTTGGTCAGACCGGGACTTCGCCACACCGGGGAGCTGTTTTTT
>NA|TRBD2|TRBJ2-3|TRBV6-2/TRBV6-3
CAIRPSFAGGRPTDTQYF
TGTGCCATTCGACCTTCCTTTGCGGGGGGCCGGCCCACAGATACGCAGTATTTT
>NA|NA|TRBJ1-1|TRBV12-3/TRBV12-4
CASSLRVGDTEAFF
TGTGCCAGCAGTTTGAGGGTAGGGGACACTGAAGCTTTCTTT
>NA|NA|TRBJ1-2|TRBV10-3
CAIPGSDYGYTF
TGTGCCATCCCGGGGTCAGACTATGGCTACACCTTC
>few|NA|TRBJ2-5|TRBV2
CAVQGGETQYF
TGTGCCGTCCAAGGGGGGGAGACCCAGTACTTC
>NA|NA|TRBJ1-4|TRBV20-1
CSARGFREEYEKLFF
TGCAGTGCTAGAGGGTTCAGGGAGGAGTATGAAAAACTGTTTTTT
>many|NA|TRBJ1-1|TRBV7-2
CASRGPARTEAFF
TGTGCCTCCCGAGGGCCCGCGAGGACTGAAGCTTTCTTT
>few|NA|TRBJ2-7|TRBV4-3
CASSQEGSSGLPYEQYF
TGCGCCAGCAGCCAAGAAGGATCAAGCGGGTTACCTTACGAGCAGTACTTC
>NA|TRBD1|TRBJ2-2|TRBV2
CASRTGFPGELFF
TGTGCCAGCAGGACAGGGTTTCCCGGGGAGCTGTTTTTT
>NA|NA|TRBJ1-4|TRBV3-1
CASSQGPGTWPMFF
TGTGCCAGCAGCCAAGGCCCGGGGACCTGGCCCATGTTTTTT
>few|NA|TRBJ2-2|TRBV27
CASSFQDGELFF
TGTGCCAGCAGTTTTCAGGACGGGGAGCTGTTTTTT
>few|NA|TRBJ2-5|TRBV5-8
CASSLAVSGYGLGETQYF
TGTGCCAGCAGCTTGGCCGTGAGCGGGTACGGTCTGGGAGAGACCCAGTACTTC
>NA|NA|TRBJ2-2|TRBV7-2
CASSLDTGRTGELFF
TGTGCCAGCAGCTTAGATACGGGGCGGACCGGGGAGCTGTTTTTT
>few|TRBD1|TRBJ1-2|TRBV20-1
CSAHPAGQGVGYTF
TGCAGTGCTCACCCCGCGGGACAGGGGGTCGGCTACACCTTC